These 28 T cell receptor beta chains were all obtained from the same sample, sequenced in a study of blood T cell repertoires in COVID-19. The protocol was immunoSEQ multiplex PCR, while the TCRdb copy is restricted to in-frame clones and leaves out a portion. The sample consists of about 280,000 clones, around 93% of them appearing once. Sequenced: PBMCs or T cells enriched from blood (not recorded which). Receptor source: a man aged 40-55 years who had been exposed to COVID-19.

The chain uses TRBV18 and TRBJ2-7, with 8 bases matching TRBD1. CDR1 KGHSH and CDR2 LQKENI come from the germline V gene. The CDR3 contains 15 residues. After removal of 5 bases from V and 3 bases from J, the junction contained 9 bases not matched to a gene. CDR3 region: CASSFPGTGGYEQYF. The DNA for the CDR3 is TGTGCCAGCTCATTTCCCGGGACAGGAGGCTACGAGCAGTACTTC.

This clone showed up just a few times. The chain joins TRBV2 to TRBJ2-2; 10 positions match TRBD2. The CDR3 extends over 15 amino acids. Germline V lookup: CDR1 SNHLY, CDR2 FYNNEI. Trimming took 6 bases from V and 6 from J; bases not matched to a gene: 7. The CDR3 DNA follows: TGTGCCAGCAGGACTAGCGGGTATCCGGCCGGGGAGCTGTTTTTT. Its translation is CASRTSGYPAGELFF.

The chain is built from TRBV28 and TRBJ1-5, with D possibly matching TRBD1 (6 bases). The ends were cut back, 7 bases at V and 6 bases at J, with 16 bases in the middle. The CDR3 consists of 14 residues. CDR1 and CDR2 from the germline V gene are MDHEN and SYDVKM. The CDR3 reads CASTIIQGRQPQHF. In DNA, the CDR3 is TGTGCCAGCACTATTATTCAGGGGCGTCAGCCCCAGCATTTT.

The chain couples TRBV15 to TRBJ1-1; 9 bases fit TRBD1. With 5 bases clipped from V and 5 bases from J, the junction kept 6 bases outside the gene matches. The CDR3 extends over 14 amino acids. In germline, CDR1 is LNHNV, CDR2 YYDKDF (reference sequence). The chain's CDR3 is CATSGGQGGTEAFF. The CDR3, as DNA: TGTGCCACCAGCGGGGGACAGGGTGGGACTGAAGCTTTCTTT. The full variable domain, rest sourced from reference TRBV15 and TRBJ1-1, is DAMVIQNPRYQVTQFGKPVTLSCSQTLNHNVMYWYQQKSSQAPKLLFHYYDKDFNNEADTPDNFQSRRPNTSFCFLDIRSPGLGDTAMYLCATSGGQGGTEAFFGQGTRLTVV.

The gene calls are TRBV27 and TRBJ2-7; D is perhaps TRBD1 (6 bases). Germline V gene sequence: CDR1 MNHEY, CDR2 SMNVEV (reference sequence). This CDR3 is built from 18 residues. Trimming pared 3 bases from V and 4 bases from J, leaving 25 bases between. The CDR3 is CASSFRIQTGTYSYEQYF. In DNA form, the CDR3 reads TGTGCCAGCAGTTTCCGGATTCAGACAGGCACCTATTCTTACGAGCAGTACTTC.

The CDR3 region has the DNA TGTGCCAGCAGTTATAACCCCCAGTGGGAGCAGTTCTTC. This gives the protein CASSYNPQWEQFF. This chain uses TRBV6-2 or TRBV6-3 with TRBJ2-1; no clear D gene. The length of the CDR3 is 13 residues. The germline V gene encodes CDR1 MNHEY and CDR2 SVGEGT. Deletions cut 3 bases from V and 10 bases from J, with 13 bases between.

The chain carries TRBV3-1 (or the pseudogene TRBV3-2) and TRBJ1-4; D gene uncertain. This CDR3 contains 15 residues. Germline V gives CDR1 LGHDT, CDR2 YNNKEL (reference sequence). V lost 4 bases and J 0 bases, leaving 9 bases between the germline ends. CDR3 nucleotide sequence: TGTGCCAGCAGCCCCTTACGCGCAACTAATGAAAAACTGTTTTTT. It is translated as CASSPLRATNEKLFF.

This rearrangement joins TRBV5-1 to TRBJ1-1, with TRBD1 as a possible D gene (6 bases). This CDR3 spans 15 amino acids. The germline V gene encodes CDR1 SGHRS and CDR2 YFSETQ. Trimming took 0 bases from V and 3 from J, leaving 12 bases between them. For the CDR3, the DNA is TGCGCCAGCAGCTTGGGAAACAGGGATCACACTGAAGCTTTCTTT. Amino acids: CASSLGNRDHTEAFF. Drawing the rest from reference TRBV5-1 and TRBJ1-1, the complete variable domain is KAGVTQTPRYLIKTRGQQVTLSCSPISGHRSVSWYQQTPGQGLQFLFEYFSETQRNKGNFPGRFSGRQFSNSRSEMNVSTLELGDSALYLCASSLGNRDHTEAFFGQGTRLTVV.

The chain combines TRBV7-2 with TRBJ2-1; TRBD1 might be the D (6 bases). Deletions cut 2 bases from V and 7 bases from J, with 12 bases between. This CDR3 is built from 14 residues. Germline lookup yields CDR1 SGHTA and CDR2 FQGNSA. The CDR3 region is CASSLQQGSNEQFF. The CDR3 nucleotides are TGTGCCAGCAGCTTACAACAGGGATCGAATGAGCAGTTCTTC.

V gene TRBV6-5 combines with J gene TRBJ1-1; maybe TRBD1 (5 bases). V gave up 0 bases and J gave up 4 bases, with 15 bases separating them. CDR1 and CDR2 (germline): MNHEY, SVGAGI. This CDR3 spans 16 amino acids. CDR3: CASSYSGQGLATEAFF. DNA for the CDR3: TGTGCCAGCAGTTACTCGGGGCAGGGTTTAGCCACTGAAGCTTTCTTT.

The CDR3 loop is CASSPKATRQETQYF. The CDR3, as DNA: TGTGCCAGCAGCCCGAAGGCGACAAGACAAGAGACCCAGTACTTC. V gene TRBV9 combines with J gene TRBJ2-5; D remains ambiguous. Trimming left V 4 bases short and J 2 bases short, with 15 bases between. The germline V gene has CDR1 SGDLS and CDR2 YYNGEE. The CDR3 covers 15 residues.

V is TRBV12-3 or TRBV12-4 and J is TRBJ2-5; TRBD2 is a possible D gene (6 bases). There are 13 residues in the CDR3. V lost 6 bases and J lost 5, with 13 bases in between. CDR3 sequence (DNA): TGTGCCAGCAGAACACTGGGGAGGGAGACCCAGTACTTC. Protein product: CASRTLGRETQYF.

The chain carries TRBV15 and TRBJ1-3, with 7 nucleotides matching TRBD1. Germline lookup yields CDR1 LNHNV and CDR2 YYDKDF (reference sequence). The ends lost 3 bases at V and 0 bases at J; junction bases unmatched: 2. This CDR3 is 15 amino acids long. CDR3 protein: CATSSNRGSGNTIYF. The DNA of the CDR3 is TGTGCCACCAGCAGCAACAGGGGCTCTGGAAACACCATATATTTT.

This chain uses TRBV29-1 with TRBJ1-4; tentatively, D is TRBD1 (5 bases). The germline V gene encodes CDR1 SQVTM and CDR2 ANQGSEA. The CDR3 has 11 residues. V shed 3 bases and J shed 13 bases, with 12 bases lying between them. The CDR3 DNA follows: TGCAGCGTTGACCCCGGGGGGAGACTGTTTTTT. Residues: CSVDPGGRLFF.

CDR3 DNA sequence: TGTGCCAGCAGCAAACGATTCCTAGCGGGACCAAAGGACGAGCAGTACTTC. It encodes CASSKRFLAGPKDEQYF. The chain carries TRBV21-1 and TRBJ2-7; the table's D call, TRBD2, was not checked against the DNA. TRBV21-1 is assigned pseudogene status. This CDR3 contains 17 residues.

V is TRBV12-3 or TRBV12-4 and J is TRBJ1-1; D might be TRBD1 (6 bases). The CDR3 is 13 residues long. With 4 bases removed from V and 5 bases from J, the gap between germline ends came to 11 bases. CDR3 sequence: CASSSGGATEAFF. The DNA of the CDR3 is TGTGCCAGCAGTTCTGGGGGGGCTACTGAAGCTTTCTTT.

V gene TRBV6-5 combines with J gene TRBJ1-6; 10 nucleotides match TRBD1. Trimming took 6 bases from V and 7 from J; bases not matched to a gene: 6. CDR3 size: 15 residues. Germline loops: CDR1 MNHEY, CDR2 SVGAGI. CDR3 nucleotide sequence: TGTGCCAGCAGCGGGACAGGGGTGCAAAATTCACCCCTCCACTTT. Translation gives CASSGTGVQNSPLHF.

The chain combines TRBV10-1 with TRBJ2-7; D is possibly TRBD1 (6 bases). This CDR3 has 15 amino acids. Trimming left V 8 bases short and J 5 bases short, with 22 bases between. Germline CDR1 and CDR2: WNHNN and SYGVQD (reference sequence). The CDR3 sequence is CASGGGGGGGDEQYF. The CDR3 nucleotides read TGCGCCAGCGGCGGTGGGGGCGGAGGCGGCGACGAGCAGTACTTC.

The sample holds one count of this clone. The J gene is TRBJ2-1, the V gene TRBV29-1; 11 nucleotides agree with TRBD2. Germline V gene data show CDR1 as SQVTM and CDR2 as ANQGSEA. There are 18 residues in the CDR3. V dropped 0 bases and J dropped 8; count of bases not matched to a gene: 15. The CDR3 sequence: CSVEDLQGSGRALYEQFF. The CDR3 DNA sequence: TGCAGCGTTGAAGATCTTCAGGGTAGCGGGAGGGCCTTGTATGAGCAGTTCTTC.

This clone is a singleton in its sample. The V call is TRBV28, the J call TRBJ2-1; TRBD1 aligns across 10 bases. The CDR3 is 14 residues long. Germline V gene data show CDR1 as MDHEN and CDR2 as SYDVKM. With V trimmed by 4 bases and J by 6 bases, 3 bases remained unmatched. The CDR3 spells CASSWDRGFNEQFF. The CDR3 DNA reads TGTGCCAGCAGTTGGGACAGGGGATTCAATGAGCAGTTCTTC. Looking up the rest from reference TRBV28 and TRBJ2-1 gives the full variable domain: DVKVTQSSRYLVKRTGEKVFLECVQDMDHENMFWYRQDPGLGLRLIYFSYDVKMKEKGDIPEGYSVSREKKERFSLILESASTNQTSMYLCASSWDRGFNEQFFGPGTRLTVL.

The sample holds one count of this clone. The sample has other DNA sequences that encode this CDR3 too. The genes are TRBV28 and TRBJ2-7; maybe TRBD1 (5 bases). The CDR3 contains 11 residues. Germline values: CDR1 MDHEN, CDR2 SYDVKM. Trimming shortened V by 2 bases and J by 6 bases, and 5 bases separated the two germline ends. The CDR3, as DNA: TGTGCCAGCAGTTTAAGGGGCGAGCAGTACTTC. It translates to CASSLRGEQYF. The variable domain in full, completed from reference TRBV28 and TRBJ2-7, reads DVKVTQSSRYLVKRTGEKVFLECVQDMDHENMFWYRQDPGLGLRLIYFSYDVKMKEKGDIPEGYSVSREKKERFSLILESASTNQTSMYLCASSLRGEQYFGPGTRLTVT.

The CDR3 is CASSTHGTPYEQYF. As DNA, the CDR3 is TGTGCCAGCAGCACCCACGGGACACCATACGAGCAGTACTTC. This chain joins TRBV13 and TRBJ2-7; TRBD1 might be the D (6 bases). CDR1 and CDR2 from the germline V gene are PRHDT and FYEKMQ (reference sequence). V lost 5 bases and J lost 4, with 15 bases in between. This CDR3 region has 14 residues.

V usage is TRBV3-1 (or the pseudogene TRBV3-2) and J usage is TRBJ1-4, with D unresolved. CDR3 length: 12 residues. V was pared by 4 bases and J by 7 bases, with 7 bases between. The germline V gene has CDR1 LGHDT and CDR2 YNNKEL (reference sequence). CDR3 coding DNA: TGTGCCAGCAGCCCTCCGGGTGAAAAACTGTTTTTT. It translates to CASSPPGEKLFF.

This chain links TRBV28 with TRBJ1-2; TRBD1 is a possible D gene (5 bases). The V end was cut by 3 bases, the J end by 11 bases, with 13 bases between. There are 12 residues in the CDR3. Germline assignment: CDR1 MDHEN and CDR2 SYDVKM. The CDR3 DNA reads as TGTGCCAGCAGTTTGTTTCAGGGTGGTTACACCTTC. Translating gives CASSLFQGGYTF.

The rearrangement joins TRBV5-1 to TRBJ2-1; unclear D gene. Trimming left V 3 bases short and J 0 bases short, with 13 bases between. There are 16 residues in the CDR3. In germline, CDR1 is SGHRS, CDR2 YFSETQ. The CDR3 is CASSSSLRSSYNEQFF. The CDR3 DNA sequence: TGCGCCAGCAGCTCCTCGCTGAGGAGCTCCTACAATGAGCAGTTCTTC.

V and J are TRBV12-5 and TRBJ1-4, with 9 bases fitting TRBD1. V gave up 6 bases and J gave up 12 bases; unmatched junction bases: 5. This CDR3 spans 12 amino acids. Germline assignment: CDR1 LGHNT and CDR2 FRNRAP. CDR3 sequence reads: CASGTGGTELFF. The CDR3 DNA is TGTGCTAGTGGGACAGGGGGGACGGAACTGTTTTTT.

This CDR3 reads CASRSGNYGYTF. CDR3 nucleotide sequence: TGTGCCAGCAGGAGCGGTAACTATGGCTACACCTTC. The chain couples TRBV12-3 or TRBV12-4 to TRBJ1-2, with D hard to call. CDR3 length: 12 amino acids. V lost 6 bases and J 1 base, leaving 6 bases between the germline ends.

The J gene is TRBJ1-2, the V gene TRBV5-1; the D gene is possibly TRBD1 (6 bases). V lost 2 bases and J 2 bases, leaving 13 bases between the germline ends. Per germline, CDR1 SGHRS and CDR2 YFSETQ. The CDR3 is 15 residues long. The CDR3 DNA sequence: TGCGCCAGCAGCTTAGAGGCAGGGGTGAACTATGGCTACACCTTC. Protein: CASSLEAGVNYGYTF.